This TCR beta chain was recorded in a study of shared clonotypes between healthy human individuals. Deep level was the assay's run setting. Source study methods: ImmunoSEQ output lacked quality scores and full-length reads, limiting matched filtering. Sequencing was performed with immunoSEQ multiplex PCR; in TCRdb, only in-frame clones are kept and a portion is missing. For V, J and clone size, that table is used; D and trimming come from the DNA. Seen here are more than 850,000 clones, around three quarters observed once, and the top ten hold approximately 0.5%. Germline V CDR1 and CDR2: SGHAT, FQNNGV. The CDR3 runs to 16 residues. Trimming cost V 1 base and J 0 bases, with 13 bases left between them. To note about this clone: Its antigen is not identified.

Study-level points and caveats: Rarefaction showed sorted-subset sequencing was incomplete despite large depth.

The chain is built from TRBV11-2 and TRBJ2-7; D unresolved. This receptor was obtained from a young man in good health. Some clones in this sample may be carry-over from other donors' samples. The sequenced sample was memory CD4+ T cells from PBMCs. Noted subset: CD45RA-negative fraction. The CDR3: CASSLVMSSNSYEQYF. The CDR3 DNA reads TGTGCCAGCAGCTTAGTTATGTCCAGCAACTCCTACGAGCAGTACTTC.